This T cell receptor beta chain derives from a study of blood T cell repertoires in COVID-19. About the study: PBMCs, B-cell-depleted T cells, or T cells provided the cDNA or gDNA that made up the material.

V lost 3 bases and J lost 8, with 14 bases in between. The CDR3 has 14 residues. Germline-derived CDR1 and CDR2 are KGHSH and LQKENI. Seattle participants joined during active infection and were tracked over time. Only one count was recorded for this clone. Original analysis: Researchers report that nucleated cell counts were estimated from reference gene primer amplification. Sequencing was performed with immunoSEQ multiplex PCR; in TCRdb, only in-frame clones are kept and a portion is missing. V and J calls and clone size are as listed in that table; D and trimming were resolved from the DNA. The repertoire holds approximately 110,000 clones, with 80% to 95% as singletons.

This TCR was sampled from a man aged 50 to 59 with COVID-19, enrolled during active disease. This rearrangement joins TRBV18 to TRBJ2-1; TRBD2 is a possible D gene (6 bases). The sequencing sample was made of peripheral blood. This CDR3 is CASSPVTGVDEQFF. CDR3 DNA sequence: TGTGCCAGCTCACCGGTGACGGGGGTGGATGAGCAGTTCTTC.